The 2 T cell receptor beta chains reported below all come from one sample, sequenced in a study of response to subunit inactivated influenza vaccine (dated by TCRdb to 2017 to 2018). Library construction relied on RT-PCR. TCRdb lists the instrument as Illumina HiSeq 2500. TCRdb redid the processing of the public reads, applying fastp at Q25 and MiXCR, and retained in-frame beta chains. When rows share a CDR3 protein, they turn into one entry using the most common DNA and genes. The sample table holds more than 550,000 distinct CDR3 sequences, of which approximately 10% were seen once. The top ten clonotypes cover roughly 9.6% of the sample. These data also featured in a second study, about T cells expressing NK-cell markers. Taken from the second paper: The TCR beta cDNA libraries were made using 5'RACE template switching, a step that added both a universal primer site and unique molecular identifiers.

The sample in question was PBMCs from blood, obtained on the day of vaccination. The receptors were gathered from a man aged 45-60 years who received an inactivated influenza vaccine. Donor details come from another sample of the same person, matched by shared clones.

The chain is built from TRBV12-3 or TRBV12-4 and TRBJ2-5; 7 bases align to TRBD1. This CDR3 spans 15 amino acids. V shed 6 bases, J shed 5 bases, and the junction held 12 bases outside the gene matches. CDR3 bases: TGTGCCAGCAGGGACCGGGACAGTCTCGGGGAGACCCAGTACTTC. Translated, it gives CASRDRDSLGETQYF.

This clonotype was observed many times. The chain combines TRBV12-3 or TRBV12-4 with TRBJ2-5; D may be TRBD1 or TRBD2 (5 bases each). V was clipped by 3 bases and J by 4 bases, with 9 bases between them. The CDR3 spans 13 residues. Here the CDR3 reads CASSLGRRETQYF. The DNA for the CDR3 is TGTGCCAGCAGTTTGGGACGTCGAGAGACCCAGTACTTC.